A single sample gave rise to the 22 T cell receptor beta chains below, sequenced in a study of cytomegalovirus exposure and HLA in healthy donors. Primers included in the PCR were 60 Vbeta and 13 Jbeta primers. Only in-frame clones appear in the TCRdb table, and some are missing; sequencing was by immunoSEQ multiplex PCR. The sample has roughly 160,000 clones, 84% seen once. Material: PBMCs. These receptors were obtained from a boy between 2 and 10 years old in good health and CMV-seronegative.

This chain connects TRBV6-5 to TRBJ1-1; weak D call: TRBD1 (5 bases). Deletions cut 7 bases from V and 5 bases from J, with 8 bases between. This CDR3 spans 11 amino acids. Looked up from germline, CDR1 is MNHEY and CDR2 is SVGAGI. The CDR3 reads CASNQGTEAFF. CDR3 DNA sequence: TGTGCCAGCAATCAGGGAACTGAAGCTTTCTTT.

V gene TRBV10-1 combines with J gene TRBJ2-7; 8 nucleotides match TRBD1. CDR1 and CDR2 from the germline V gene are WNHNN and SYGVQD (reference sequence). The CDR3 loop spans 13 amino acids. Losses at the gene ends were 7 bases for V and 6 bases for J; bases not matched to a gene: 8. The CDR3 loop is CASTAGTGGEQYF. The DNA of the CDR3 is TGCGCCAGCACCGCGGGGACAGGAGGCGAGCAGTACTTC.

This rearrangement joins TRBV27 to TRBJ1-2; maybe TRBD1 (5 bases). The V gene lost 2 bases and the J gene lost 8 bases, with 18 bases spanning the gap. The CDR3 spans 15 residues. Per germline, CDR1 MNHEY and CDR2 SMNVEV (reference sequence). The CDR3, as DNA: TGTGCCAGCAGTTTAGGAGGGGCCAGTCCGAGGGGCTACACCTTC. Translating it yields CASSLGGASPRGYTF.

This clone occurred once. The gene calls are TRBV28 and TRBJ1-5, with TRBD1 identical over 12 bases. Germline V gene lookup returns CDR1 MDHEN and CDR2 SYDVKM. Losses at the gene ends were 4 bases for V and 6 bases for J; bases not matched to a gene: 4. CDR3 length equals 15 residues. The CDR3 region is CASSSGTGGVQPQHF. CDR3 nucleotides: TGTGCCAGCAGTTCCGGGACAGGGGGCGTTCAGCCCCAGCATTTT.

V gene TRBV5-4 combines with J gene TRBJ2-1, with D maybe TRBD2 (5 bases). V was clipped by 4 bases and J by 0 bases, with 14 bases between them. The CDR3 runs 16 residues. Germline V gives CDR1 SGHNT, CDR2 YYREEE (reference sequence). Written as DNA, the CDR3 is TGTGCCAGCAGCACCGGACTGGCAGACTCCTACAATGAGCAGTTCTTC. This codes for CASSTGLADSYNEQFF.

The CDR3 loop is CASSFGTGGNTIYF. CDR3 sequence (DNA): TGTGCCAGCAGCTTCGGGACAGGGGGAAACACCATATATTTT. The gene calls are TRBV9 and TRBJ1-3; TRBD1 matches 9 bases. This CDR3 has 14 amino acids. V dropped 4 bases and J dropped 4; count of bases not matched to a gene: 3. Looked up from germline, CDR1 is SGDLS and CDR2 is YYNGEE. Supplemented by reference TRBV9 and TRBJ1-3, the full variable domain reads DSGVTQTPKHLITATGQRVTLRCSPRSGDLSVYWYQQSLDQGLQFLIQYYNGEERAKGNILERFSAQQFPDLHSELNLSSLELGDSALYFCASSFGTGGNTIYFGEGSWLTVV.

CDR3 in amino acids: CATRGQGPNQPQHF. The CDR3 DNA sequence: TGTGCCACCAGAGGACAGGGACCCAATCAGCCCCAGCATTTT. J is TRBJ1-5 and V is TRBV27; the match to TRBD1 covers 8 bases. Trimming took 10 bases from V and 3 from J; bases not matched to a gene: 8. This CDR3 is built from 14 residues. Germline assignment: CDR1 MNHEY and CDR2 SMNVEV (reference sequence).

CDR3 DNA sequence: TGTGCCATCAGTGAGAGACTAGCGGGAGCAGAGACCCAGTACTTC. The encoded protein is CAISERLAGAETQYF. The V gene is TRBV10-3, the J gene TRBJ2-5, with 12 nucleotides matching TRBD2. The CDR3 contains 15 residues. Germline V gene sequence: CDR1 ENHRY, CDR2 SYGVKD. V lost 2 bases to trimming and J lost 4 bases; unmatched junction nucleotides: 2.

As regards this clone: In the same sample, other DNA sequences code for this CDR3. The CDR3 DNA is TGTGCCAGCAGTGAAGGAGGAAGGGAGACCCAGTACTTC. Translation: CASSEGGRETQYF. The V gene is TRBV2, the J gene TRBJ2-5, with no clear D. Looked up from germline, CDR1 is SNHLY and CDR2 is FYNNEI. Deletions cut 1 base from V and 5 bases from J, with 8 bases between. The CDR3 is made up of 13 amino acids.

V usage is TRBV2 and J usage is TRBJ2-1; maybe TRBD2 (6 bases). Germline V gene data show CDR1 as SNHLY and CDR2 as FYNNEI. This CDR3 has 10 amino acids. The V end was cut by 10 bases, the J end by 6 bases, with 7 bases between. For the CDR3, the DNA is TGTGCCAAGCGGGTCAATGAGCAGTTCTTC. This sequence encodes CAKRVNEQFF.

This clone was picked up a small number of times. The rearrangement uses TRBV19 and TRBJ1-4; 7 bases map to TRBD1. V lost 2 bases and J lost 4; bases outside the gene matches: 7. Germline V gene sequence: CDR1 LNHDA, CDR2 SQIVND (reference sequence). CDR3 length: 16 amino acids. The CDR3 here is CASSISRDSLNEKLFF. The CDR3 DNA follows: TGTGCCAGTAGTATATCCAGGGACAGCCTTAATGAAAAACTGTTTTTT.

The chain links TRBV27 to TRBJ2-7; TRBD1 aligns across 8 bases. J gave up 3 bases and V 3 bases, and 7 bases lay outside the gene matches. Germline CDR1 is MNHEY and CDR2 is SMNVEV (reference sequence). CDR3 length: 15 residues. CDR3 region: CASSFGQGAFYEQYF. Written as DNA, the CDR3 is TGTGCCAGCAGTTTCGGGCAGGGGGCTTTCTACGAGCAGTACTTC.

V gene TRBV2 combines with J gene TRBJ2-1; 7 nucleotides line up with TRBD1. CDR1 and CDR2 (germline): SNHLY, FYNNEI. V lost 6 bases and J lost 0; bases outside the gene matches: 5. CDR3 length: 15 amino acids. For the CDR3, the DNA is TGTGCCAGCAGCGGGACAGTTCCCTCCTACAATGAGCAGTTCTTC. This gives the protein CASSGTVPSYNEQFF.

The CDR3 coding sequence is TGCAGCGTTGAAACAATTGGAGGGATCCACTATGGCTACACCTTC. Translated, it gives CSVETIGGIHYGYTF. The rearrangement links TRBV29-1 to TRBJ1-2; D gene uncertain. This CDR3 is 15 amino acids long. Germline lookup yields CDR1 SQVTM and CDR2 ANQGSEA. V was pared by 2 bases and J by 3 bases, with 16 bases between.

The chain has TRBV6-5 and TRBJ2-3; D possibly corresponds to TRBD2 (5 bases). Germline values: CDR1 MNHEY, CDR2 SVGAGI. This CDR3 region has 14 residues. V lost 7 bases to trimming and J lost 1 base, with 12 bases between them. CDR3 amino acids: CASTMDSRTDTQYF. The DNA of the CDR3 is TGTGCCAGCACCATGGACTCCCGCACAGATACGCAGTATTTT.

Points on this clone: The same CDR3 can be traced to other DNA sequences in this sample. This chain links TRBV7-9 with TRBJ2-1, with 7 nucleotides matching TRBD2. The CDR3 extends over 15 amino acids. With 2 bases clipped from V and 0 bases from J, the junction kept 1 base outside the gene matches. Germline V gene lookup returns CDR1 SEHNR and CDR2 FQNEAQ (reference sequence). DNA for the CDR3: TGTGCCAGCAGCTTACGCGGGAGCTCCTACAATGAGCAGTTCTTC. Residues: CASSLRGSSYNEQFF.

CDR3 nucleotides: TGCACCAGCAGCCACTACAGGGCCTGTTCGCAGTATTTT. Protein product: CTSSHYRACSQYF. The gene calls are TRBV1 and TRBJ2-3; the D call TRBD1 from the table was never checked on the DNA. TRBV1 is classified as a pseudogene. The CDR3 is made up of 13 amino acids.

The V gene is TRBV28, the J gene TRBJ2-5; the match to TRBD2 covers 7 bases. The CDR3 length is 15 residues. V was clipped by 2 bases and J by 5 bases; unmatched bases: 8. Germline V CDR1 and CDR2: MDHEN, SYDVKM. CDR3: CASSLTNSGPETQYF. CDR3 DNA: TGTGCCAGCAGTTTAACAAATAGCGGGCCGGAGACCCAGTACTTC.

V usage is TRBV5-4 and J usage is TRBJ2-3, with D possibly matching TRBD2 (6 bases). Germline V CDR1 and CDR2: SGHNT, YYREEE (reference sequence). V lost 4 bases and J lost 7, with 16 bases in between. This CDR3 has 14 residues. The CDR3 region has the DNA TGTGCCAGCAGCCCTAGCGCGGCCCGATATACGCAGTATTTT. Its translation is CASSPSAARYTQYF.

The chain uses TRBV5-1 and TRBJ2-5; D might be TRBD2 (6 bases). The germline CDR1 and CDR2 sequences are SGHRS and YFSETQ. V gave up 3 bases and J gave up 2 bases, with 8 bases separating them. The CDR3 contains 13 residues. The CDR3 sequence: CASSSGGQETQYF. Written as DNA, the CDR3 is TGCGCCAGCAGCTCCGGGGGTCAAGAGACCCAGTACTTC. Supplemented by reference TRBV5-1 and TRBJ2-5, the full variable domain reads KAGVTQTPRYLIKTRGQQVTLSCSPISGHRSVSWYQQTPGQGLQFLFEYFSETQRNKGNFPGRFSGRQFSNSRSEMNVSTLELGDSALYLCASSSGGQETQYFGPGTRLLVL.

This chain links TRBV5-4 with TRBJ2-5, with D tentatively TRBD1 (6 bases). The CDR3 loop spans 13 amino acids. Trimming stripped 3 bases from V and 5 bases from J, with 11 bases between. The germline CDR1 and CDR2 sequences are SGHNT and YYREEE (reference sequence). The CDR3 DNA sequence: TGTGCCAGCAGCTCGCGTACAGGGGAGACCCAGTACTTC. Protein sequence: CASSSRTGETQYF. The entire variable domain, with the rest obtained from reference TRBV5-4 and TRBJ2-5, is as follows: ETGVTQSPTHLIKTRGQQVTLRCSSQSGHNTVSWYQQALGQGPQFIFQYYREEENGRGNFPPRFSGLQFPNYSSELNVNALELDDSALYLCASSSRTGETQYFGPGTRLLVL.

For the CDR3, the DNA is TGTGCCAGCAGTTACTCGCTAGCGGGAGACGAGCAGTTCTTC. Protein sequence: CASSYSLAGDEQFF. The gene calls are TRBV6-5 and TRBJ2-1; the match to TRBD2 covers 10 bases. Trimming took 0 bases from V and 10 from J; bases not matched to a gene: 3. The CDR3 is made up of 14 amino acids. Looked up from germline, CDR1 is MNHEY and CDR2 is SVGAGI.